This T cell receptor (beta chain) was sequenced in a study of blood T cells in healthy people across ages. For the second PCR, which ran for about 7 to 11 cycles, a sample-barcoded 5' primer and a J-beta primer mix were used. TCRdb redid the calling of the 5' RACE reads with MiXCR, one entry per CDR3 protein. Among about a million distinct CDR3 sequences listed, just over 50% were seen once. Russia was home to the donors, healthy Caucasian individuals aged about 6 to 90. Samples each yielded at least 6 micrograms of total RNA. The ends were cut back, 6 bases at V and 0 bases at J, with 13 bases in the middle. The CDR3 spans 14 residues. From germline, CDR1 is SGHRS and CDR2 YFSETQ.

This clonotype was obtained from a woman in her sixties or seventies in good health. Sample: blood. V and J are TRBV5-1 and TRBJ2-7, with D uncertain. The CDR3 protein is CASNPGTRSYEQYF. The CDR3 DNA follows: TGCGCCAGCAATCCGGGCACCCGCTCCTACGAGCAGTACTTC.